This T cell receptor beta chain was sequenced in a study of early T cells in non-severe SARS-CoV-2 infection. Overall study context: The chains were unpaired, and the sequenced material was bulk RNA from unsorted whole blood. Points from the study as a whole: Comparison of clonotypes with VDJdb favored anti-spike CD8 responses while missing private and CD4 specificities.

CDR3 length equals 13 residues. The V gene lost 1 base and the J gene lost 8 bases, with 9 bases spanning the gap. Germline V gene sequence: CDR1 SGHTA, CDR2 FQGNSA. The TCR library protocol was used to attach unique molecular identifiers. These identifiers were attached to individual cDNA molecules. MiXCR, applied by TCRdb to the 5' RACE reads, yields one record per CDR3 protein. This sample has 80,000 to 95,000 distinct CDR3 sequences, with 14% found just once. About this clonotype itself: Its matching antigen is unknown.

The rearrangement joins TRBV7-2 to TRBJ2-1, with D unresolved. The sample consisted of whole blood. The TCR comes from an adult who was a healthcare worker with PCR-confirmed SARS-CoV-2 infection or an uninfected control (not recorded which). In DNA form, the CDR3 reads TGTGCCAGCAGCTTAGTCTCTCGGGATGAGCAGTTCTTC. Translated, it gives CASSLVSRDEQFF.